This T cell receptor (delta chain) was profiled in a study of gamma-delta chains in newborns, infants, children. CDR3 size: 19 residues. The germline CDR1 and CDR2 sequences are GEAIGNYY and EKD. To note about this clone: It differs at one base from a far larger clone, so likely a read error. This sample also contains other DNA sequences that code for the same CDR3.

TCRdb re-called the reads using CATT. Of about 6,100 delta-chain clones detected, approximately 1.8% appear once; the ten largest clones hold 10% to 15%. Sequenced sample: blood. The rearrangement uses TRDV2 and TRDJ2; 11 nucleotides line up with TRDD3. The clonotype originates from a child who was a newborn, infant or young child, either healthy, febrile or measles-vaccinated (not recorded which). The CDR3 spells CACDSLLGDKEALTAQLFF. The CDR3 nucleotides are TGCGCCTGTGACAGTCTACTGGGGGATAAGGAGGCTTTGACAGCACAACTCTTCTTT.